The 30 T cell receptor beta chains in this list originate from one sample, sequenced in a study of blood T cell repertoires in COVID-19 (dated by TCRdb to about 2020). Library method: the immunoSEQ multiplex PCR assay. Held by TCRdb, this immuneACCESS table contains in-frame sequences only and omits some clones. Under half of the omission traces to an unresolved V gene where checked; the cause of the rest is unknown. The sample contains around 310,000 clones, almost 90% of them found a single time. Roughly 1% of the sample rests with the top ten. The source material was peripheral blood. The source of these receptors is a woman aged 40 to 49 with COVID-19, enrolled during active disease.

The genes are TRBV5-6 and TRBJ1-5; 8 bases are a match to TRBD1. The CDR3 contains 16 residues. CDR1 is SGHDT, CDR2 YYEEEE, per germline. Trimming at V came to 4 bases and at J to 6 bases, leaving 12 bases not matched to a gene. The CDR3 bases are TGTGCCAGCAGCCGGAGGGACCAGGGGGCCGTTCAGCCCCAGCATTTT. It is translated as CASSRRDQGAVQPQHF.

This clone has just one count. The V call is TRBV4-3, the J call TRBJ2-3; 11 nucleotides match TRBD2. Germline V gene lookup returns CDR1 LGHNA and CDR2 YSLEER. This CDR3 contains 19 residues. Losses at the gene ends were 4 bases for V and 4 bases for J; bases not matched to a gene: 16. In nucleotides, the CDR3 is TGCGCCAGCAGCCGGCTTAGGGGACTAGCGGAGCCTGGCGCAGATACGCAGTATTTT. Its translation: CASSRLRGLAEPGADTQYF.

The chain combines TRBV2 with TRBJ1-2, with 9 bases aligning to TRBD1. Germline V lookup: CDR1 SNHLY, CDR2 FYNNEI. The CDR3 runs to 14 residues. The V gene end was trimmed by 7 bases and the J gene end by 5 bases; junction bases not matched to a gene: 8. CDR3 sequence reads: CASTLAGTGYGYTF. As DNA, the CDR3 is TGTGCCAGCACTCTTGCCGGGACAGGGTATGGCTACACCTTC.

The chain carries TRBV3-1 (or the pseudogene TRBV3-2) and TRBJ2-3, with D hard to call. The CDR3 sequence is 17 residues long. V was shortened by 2 bases and J by 2 bases, with 17 bases between the two germline ends. Germline loops: CDR1 LGHDT, CDR2 YNNKEL (reference sequence). The CDR3 region has the DNA TGTGCCAGCAGCCAAAGCTCGACTGGAGCCTACACAGATACGCAGTATTTT. This translates into CASSQSSTGAYTDTQYF.

This chain joins TRBV4-1 and TRBJ1-6; TRBD1 agrees at 7 bases. The V gene end was trimmed by 3 bases and the J gene end by 2 bases; junction bases not matched to a gene: 1. CDR3 length: 15 amino acids. The germline gives CDR1 MGHRA, CDR2 YSYEKL. CDR3 protein: CASSQTGTYNSPLHF. Here the CDR3 DNA reads TGCGCCAGCAGCCAGACAGGGACCTATAATTCACCCCTCCACTTT.

This clone appeared a single time. DNA for the CDR3: TGTGCCAGTAGTATACCAGGGGGGTACACCGGGGAGCTGTTTTTT. Amino acids: CASSIPGGYTGELFF. The chain combines TRBV19 with TRBJ2-2; tentative D call: TRBD1 (7 bases). The V end was cut by 2 bases, the J end by 3 bases, with 10 bases between. The CDR3 contains 15 residues. Germline V CDR1 and CDR2: LNHDA, SQIVND (reference sequence).

The chain carries TRBV10-3 and TRBJ1-5; D remains ambiguous. The CDR3 totals 17 residues. Germline CDR1 and CDR2: ENHRY and SYGVKD. The V end was cut by 0 bases, the J end by 4 bases, with 16 bases between. CDR3 loop: CAISESMRQFPNQPQHF. The CDR3 DNA follows: TGTGCCATCAGTGAGTCGATGAGGCAGTTTCCTAATCAGCCCCAGCATTTT.

The chain combines TRBV5-1 with TRBJ2-1; 8 nucleotides align to TRBD2. Germline V lookup: CDR1 SGHRS, CDR2 YFSETQ. Trimming cost V 2 bases and J 3 bases; bases outside gene matches: 4. The CDR3 consists of 15 residues. DNA of the CDR3: TGCGCCAGCAGCTTTGGCGGGGGGAACTACAATGAGCAGTTCTTC. Translation gives CASSFGGGNYNEQFF.

The gene calls are TRBV14 and TRBJ1-6; D uncertain. Germline-derived CDR1 and CDR2 are SGHDN and FVKESK. The CDR3 spans 11 residues. V gave up 1 base and J gave up 13 bases, with 5 bases separating them. The DNA for the CDR3 is TGTGCCAGCAGCCAAGTAGTCCCCCTCCACTTT. As protein: CASSQVVPLHF.

CDR3 region: CASSLWLTGGRTGELFF. The CDR3 nucleotides read TGTGCCAGCAGCTTATGGTTGACAGGGGGCAGGACCGGGGAGCTGTTTTTT. The genes are TRBV13 and TRBJ2-2; 10 nucleotides match TRBD1. The germline gives CDR1 PRHDT, CDR2 FYEKMQ (reference sequence). Trimming removed 2 bases from V and 5 bases from J; junction bases left unmatched: 8. The CDR3 length is 17 residues. The complete variable domain, with remaining parts taken from reference TRBV13 and TRBJ2-2, reads AAGVIQSPRHLIKEKRETATLKCYPIPRHDTVYWYQQGPGQDPQFLISFYEKMQSDKGSIPDRFSAQQFSDYHSELNMSSLELGDSALYFCASSLWLTGGRTGELFFGEGSRLTVL.

This clone occurred once. The rearrangement links TRBV27 to TRBJ1-2, with 9 bases that match TRBD1. CDR3 length equals 16 residues. Germline V CDR1 and CDR2: MNHEY, SMNVEV (reference sequence). The trim removed 3 bases at V and 4 bases at J, leaving 9 bases unmatched. CDR3 amino acids: CASSFSGQGFSYGYTF. The CDR3 coding sequence is TGTGCCAGCAGTTTTTCCGGACAGGGGTTTAGCTATGGCTACACCTTC.

The rearrangement joins TRBV2 to TRBJ2-7, with 10 nucleotides matching TRBD1. V lost 6 bases, J lost 5 bases, and 7 bases stayed unmatched. Germline V gene lookup returns CDR1 SNHLY and CDR2 FYNNEI. The CDR3 covers 14 residues. This chain's CDR3 is CASRPGQGWDEQYF. Here the CDR3 DNA reads TGTGCCAGCAGACCGGGACAGGGGTGGGACGAGCAGTACTTC.

V usage is TRBV27 and J usage is TRBJ2-7, with D uncertain. CDR3 size: 15 residues. Germline CDR1 MNHEY, CDR2 SMNVEV (reference sequence). V lost 1 base to trimming and J lost 5 bases, with 15 bases between them. The CDR3 DNA sequence: TGTGCCAGCAGTTTATTTGCGCGGCTTCAGCACGAGCAGTACTTC. Translation: CASSLFARLQHEQYF.

The chain links TRBV5-6 to TRBJ1-2; the match to TRBD1 covers 7 bases. V was clipped by 0 bases and J by 4 bases; unmatched bases: 9. The germline V gene has CDR1 SGHDT and CDR2 YYEEEE. The CDR3 runs 16 residues. The CDR3, as DNA: TGTGCCAGCAGCTTGGAAGCGACAGGGTTAGCCTATGGCTACACCTTC. Protein sequence: CASSLEATGLAYGYTF.

About this clone itself: The sample contains more than one DNA sequence encoding this CDR3. The V call is TRBV28, the J call TRBJ1-2, with D perhaps TRBD1 (5 bases). Trimming removed 4 bases from V and 4 bases from J, with 7 bases in between. The CDR3 extends over 12 amino acids. The germline V gene encodes CDR1 MDHEN and CDR2 SYDVKM. The CDR3 region is CASSSTGYGYTF. For the CDR3, the DNA is TGTGCCAGCAGTTCCACAGGCTATGGCTACACCTTC.

This rearrangement joins TRBV5-6 to TRBJ1-2; no definite D call. CDR1 and CDR2 from the germline V gene are SGHDT and YYEEEE. The germline V and J ends were trimmed by 3 bases and 7 bases, with 13 bases remaining between them. The CDR3 is made up of 13 amino acids. DNA of the CDR3: TGTGCCAGCAGCTGGACTAGACCGGGTGGCTACACCTTC. Protein: CASSWTRPGGYTF.

The rearrangement joins TRBV6-5 to TRBJ1-1; the match to TRBD1 covers 7 bases. Germline CDR1 MNHEY, CDR2 SVGAGI. V shed 4 bases and J 5 bases; nucleotides not matched to a gene: 10. The CDR3 runs to 15 residues. This CDR3 reads CASSFRGAGGTEAFF. CDR3 nucleotides: TGTGCCAGCAGTTTCAGGGGGGCAGGGGGGACTGAAGCTTTCTTT.

The gene calls are TRBV5-6 and TRBJ1-6; tentatively, D is TRBD1 (6 bases). Between the trimmed V and J ends, which lost 2 bases and 0 bases, there was a span of 18 bases. Germline V gene lookup returns CDR1 SGHDT and CDR2 YYEEEE. This CDR3 has 19 amino acids. The CDR3 DNA reads as TGTGCCAGCAGCTTAAACCGACAGGATCATAGCTCCTATAATTCACCCCTCCACTTT. Protein sequence: CASSLNRQDHSSYNSPLHF.

This chain uses TRBV5-4 with TRBJ2-2, with D unclear. The CDR3 spans 14 residues. The ends were cut back, 2 bases at V and 1 base at J, with 6 bases in the middle. Germline V gene data show CDR1 as SGHNT and CDR2 as YYREEE (reference sequence). This chain's CDR3 is CASSFRQNTGELFF. The DNA for the CDR3 is TGTGCCAGCAGCTTTCGACAGAACACCGGGGAGCTGTTTTTT. Looking up the rest from reference TRBV5-4 and TRBJ2-2 gives the full variable domain: ETGVTQSPTHLIKTRGQQVTLRCSSQSGHNTVSWYQQALGQGPQFIFQYYREEENGRGNFPPRFSGLQFPNYSSELNVNALELDDSALYLCASSFRQNTGELFFGEGSRLTVL.

V usage is TRBV7-6 and J usage is TRBJ1-1, with TRBD1 matching over 8 bases. The CDR3 loop spans 15 amino acids. Germline CDR1 is SGHVS and CDR2 is FNYEAQ. Trimming removed 1 base from V and 7 bases from J; junction bases left unmatched: 8. CDR3 in amino acids: CASSLVEPGGVEAFF. DNA of the CDR3: TGTGCCAGCAGCTTAGTAGAGCCAGGGGGCGTTGAAGCTTTCTTT.

The rearrangement uses TRBV28 and TRBJ1-1; TRBD1 might be the D (5 bases). The CDR3 runs 14 residues. CDR1 is MDHEN, CDR2 SYDVKM, per germline. V lost 0 bases to trimming and J lost 3 bases, with 8 bases between them. The CDR3 coding sequence is TGTGCCAGCAGTTTATGGGGGGGGGACACTGAAGCTTTCTTT. Translating gives CASSLWGGDTEAFF.

The chain employs TRBV2 and TRBJ2-5; no definite D call. Germline CDR1 SNHLY, CDR2 FYNNEI. Trimming removed 4 bases at V and 2 bases at J, with 8 bases between. The CDR3 loop spans 13 amino acids. This CDR3 reads CASSGQTQETQYF. Written as DNA, the CDR3 is TGTGCCAGCAGTGGCCAGACACAAGAGACCCAGTACTTC.

This clone was seen only a few times. The chain combines TRBV6-4 with TRBJ2-1; 7 nucleotides align to TRBD2. The V gene end was trimmed by 4 bases and the J gene end by 5 bases; junction bases not matched to a gene: 2. Per the germline V gene, CDR1 is MRHNA and CDR2 is SNTAGT. This CDR3 comprises 13 residues. The DNA for the CDR3 is TGTGCCAGCAGTGTGGGGGGGAACAATGAGCAGTTCTTC. It translates to CASSVGGNNEQFF.

This chain links TRBV27 with TRBJ1-1; D unresolved. V lost 2 bases and J lost 1, with 8 bases in between. The CDR3 contains 14 residues. Germline V gene data show CDR1 as MNHEY and CDR2 as SMNVEV (reference sequence). CDR3 in DNA: TGTGCCAGCAGTTTAATCGCGGCGAACACTGAAGCTTTCTTT. It translates to CASSLIAANTEAFF.

The J gene is TRBJ2-1, the V gene TRBV7-2; D is possibly TRBD2 (5 bases). This CDR3 region has 16 residues. V lost 5 bases and J 0 bases, leaving 14 bases between the germline ends. CDR1 SGHTA and CDR2 FQGNSA come from the germline V gene. The CDR3 DNA is TGTGCCAGCAGCCCCCGGCCCCGGGGCTCCTACAATGAGCAGTTCTTC. Its protein product is CASSPRPRGSYNEQFF.

This clone was counted once. The rearrangement joins TRBV6-1 to TRBJ1-5, with D hard to call. Between the trimmed V and J ends, which lost 1 base and 0 bases, there was a span of 16 bases. The V gene's germline CDR1 is MNHNS and CDR2 SASEGT. There are 18 residues in the CDR3. CDR3 amino acids: CASSEEFAGYYSNQPQHF. CDR3 DNA sequence: TGTGCCAGCAGTGAAGAATTTGCGGGATATTATAGCAATCAGCCCCAGCATTTT.

As concerns this clone: At the DNA level, this CDR3 is encoded by other sequences in the same sample as well. V is TRBV9 and J is TRBJ1-4; a weak D match, TRBD1 (6 bases). Germline V gene sequence: CDR1 SGDLS, CDR2 YYNGEE. The CDR3 totals 15 residues. V was shortened by 3 bases and J by 1 base, with 10 bases between the two germline ends. CDR3 sequence reads: CASSALQGTNEKLFF. The CDR3 DNA is TGTGCCAGCAGCGCCCTACAGGGAACTAATGAAAAACTGTTTTTT.

V is TRBV18 and J is TRBJ2-2; perhaps TRBD1 as D (5 bases). Trimming took 0 bases from V and 0 from J, leaving 11 bases between them. Germline assignment: CDR1 KGHSH and CDR2 LQKENI. This CDR3 is built from 17 residues. In DNA form, the CDR3 reads TGTGCCAGCTCACCACCTAACAGGATCGCGAACACCGGGGAGCTGTTTTTT. Translation: CASSPPNRIANTGELFF.

The chain has TRBV30 and TRBJ1-6; D remains unclear. The CDR3 has 14 residues. V was clipped by 6 bases and J by 6 bases, with 15 bases between them. Germline assignment: CDR1 GTSNPN and CDR2 SVGIG (reference sequence). The CDR3 spells CACPGLLPNSPLHF. CDR3 coding DNA: TGTGCCTGCCCCGGACTCTTACCTAATTCACCCCTCCACTTT.

The chain is built from TRBV6-6 and TRBJ1-5, with D possibly matching TRBD1 (6 bases). V lost 5 bases to trimming and J lost 2 bases, with 13 bases between them. The CDR3 totals 15 residues. Germline assignment: CDR1 MNHNY and CDR2 SVGAGI (reference sequence). For the CDR3, the DNA is TGTGCCAGCAGTCCCGGGACATACGGCAATCAGCCCCAGCATTTT. Translation gives CASSPGTYGNQPQHF.